A single T cell receptor beta chain is shown here with its context. Its antigen is as yet unknown. This sample was included in a study of CD8+CD57+ T cells in acquired aplastic anemia. Study-wide background: Each DNA sample taken from sorted CD4+ and CD8+ cells came to about 3 ug on average.

Study outcomes and limitations: With respect to CD8+ Simpson's diversity, patients and controls did not differ significantly.

Only patients with CD8+CD57+ cell expansion on flow cytometry were chosen for sequencing. Patients uniformly had severe acquired aplastic anemia. For CDR3 and TCR beta VDJ profiling, genomic DNA was the template used. Using its own MiXCR run on the reads, TCRdb lists one record per CDR3 protein. This table has more than 200,000 distinct CDR3 sequences, under 55% appearing once. V was clipped by 5 bases and J by 7 bases; unmatched bases: 13. Germline CDR1 and CDR2: SGHTA and FQGTGA. This CDR3 comprises 17 residues. This chain uses TRBV7-3 with TRBJ2-7; 14 positions match TRBD2. This TCR was sampled from a human donor with aplastic anemia. Material for sequencing was sorted CD4+, CD8+, or CD8+CD57+ T cells (not recorded which) from PBMCs. CDR3 in amino acids: CASSRKIPGLAGDEQYF. CDR3 DNA: TGTGCCAGCAGCCGGAAAATTCCGGGACTAGCGGGGGATGAGCAGTACTTC.